This T cell receptor beta chain was sequenced for a study of blood T cell repertoires in COVID-19. Background on the study: Some COVID-19 samples were acute and others convalescent; all came from the United States, Italy and Spain. From T cells, B-cell-depleted T cells, or PBMCs came the material, which was cDNA or gDNA.

This clone was seen just once. This CDR3 contains 12 residues. The junction had 6 bases not matched to a gene; V was cut back by 4 bases and J by 11 bases. CDR1 and CDR2 from the germline V gene are SNHLY and FYNNEI. Original handling: Amplification with reference gene primers provided the estimates of nucleated cell counts. Sequencing was performed with immunoSEQ multiplex PCR; in TCRdb, only in-frame clones are kept and a portion is missing. For V, J and clone size, that table is used; D and trimming come from the DNA. The top ten hold 7.6% of the sample, which has approximately 170,000 clones, around 83% seen once. Enrollment of patients from Seattle took place during active infection, with longitudinal follow-up.

This receptor was taken from a woman aged 70-85 years with COVID-19, enrolled during active disease. The rearrangement joins TRBV2 to TRBJ1-1; TRBD1 agrees at 8 bases. What was sequenced was peripheral blood. CDR3 protein: CASSGQGSEAFF. The DNA of the CDR3 is TGTGCCAGCAGTGGACAGGGGTCGGAGGCTTTCTTT.